The rows below give T cell receptor beta chains drawn from one sample of a study of blood T cell repertoires in COVID-19. Profiling relied on immunoSEQ multiplex PCR, and the TCRdb table lists in-frame clones only, not all of them. The sample lists about 310,000 clones; over 85% were seen once. Input material: PBMCs or T cells enriched from blood (not recorded which). These receptor sequences come from a woman in her 30s who had recovered from COVID-19. Each CDR3 is given with its conserved first and last residue. D genes are given only for firm matches. Clone size, where shown, is once, few, many, or a class for clones that have expanded.

d_gene,v_gene,abundance,j_gene,CDR3nt,CDR3aa
TRBD1,TRBV6-5,few,TRBJ2-1,TGTGCCAGCAGTTACAACAGGGGCTATGAGCAGTTCTTC,CASSYNRGYEQFF
TRBD1,TRBV27,-,TRBJ1-4,TGTGCCAGCAGTCCAACAGGGGCTTTGGAAAAACTGTTTTTT,CASSPTGALEKLFF
TRBD1,TRBV7-6,once,TRBJ2-7,TGTGCCAGCAGCCCCATCCCGGGACAGGGGTTATCCTACGAGCAGTACTTC,CASSPIPGQGLSYEQYF
-,TRBV18,few,TRBJ2-5,TGTGCCAGCTCACCACCGACTGTGGAGACCCAGTACTTC,CASSPPTVETQYF
TRBD2,TRBV9,-,TRBJ2-1,TGTGCCAGCAGCATCACGACTAGCGCTTACAATGAGCAGTTCTTC,CASSITTSAYNEQFF
-,TRBV19,-,TRBJ1-1,TGTGCCAGTACTATGGACAGAGACAACACTGAAGCTTTCTTT,CASTMDRDNTEAFF
TRBD1,TRBV7-9,-,TRBJ2-2,TGTGCCAGCATTACCGGGACAGGGGGATCCGGGGAGCTGTTTTTT,CASITGTGGSGELFF
-,TRBV19,-,TRBJ2-4,TGTGCCAGTAGTAGATCTCGGGGTCCAGGCATTCAGTACTTC,CASSRSRGPGIQYF
-,TRBV15,-,TRBJ2-5,TGTGCCACCAGTACCGAAGACAGTCAAGAGACCCAGTACTTC,CATSTEDSQETQYF
-,TRBV19,-,TRBJ1-1,TGTGCCAGCCGTCCGACAGGAGAGACTGAAGCTTTCTTT,CASRPTGETEAFF
TRBD1,TRBV28,-,TRBJ1-2,TGTGCCAGCAGTTTTGGGAACTTCGGTCCAGGGGGACTTTATGGCTACACCTTC,CASSFGNFGPGGLYGYTF
-,TRBV6-5,-,TRBJ2-7,TGTGCCAGCAGTTACTCGGGACTCAACTCCTACGAGCAGTACTTC,CASSYSGLNSYEQYF
-,TRBV6-1,-,TRBJ2-3,TGTGCCAGCAGTGAAACTCCTAGCGCTAGAGATACGCAGTATTTT,CASSETPSARDTQYF
-,TRBV28,-,TRBJ1-5,TGTGCCAGCAGTTTCTCCCGGCCCCAGCATTTT,CASSFSRPQHF
-,TRBV5-1,-,TRBJ2-3,TGCGCCAGCAGACTTAGTAGCCCCACAGATACGCAGTATTTT,CASRLSSPTDTQYF
-,TRBV18,-,TRBJ1-3,TGTGCCAGCTCACCACTCCCCAGGGTGAGCTCTGGAAACACCATATATTTT,CASSPLPRVSSGNTIYF
TRBD2,TRBV5-1,-,TRBJ2-1,TGCGCCAGCAGCTTGGGTCCTAGCGGGGCCAATGAGCAGTTCTTC,CASSLGPSGANEQFF
-,TRBV13,-,TRBJ2-5,TGTGCCAGCAGCTTAGAAGCGGGCGGGGAGACCCAGTACTTC,CASSLEAGGETQYF
-,TRBV5-4,many,TRBJ1-1,TGTGCCAGCAGCTTGGAGAGGGCGGGTGAAGCTTTCTTT,CASSLERAGEAFF
TRBD1,TRBV28,-,TRBJ1-4,TGTGCCAGCAGTCCACCGACAGGGGGTAATGAAAAACTGTTTTTT,CASSPPTGGNEKLFF
TRBD2,TRBV27,once,TRBJ2-2,TGTGCCAGCAGTGTCCGGGAGGACACCGGGGAGCTGTTTTTT,CASSVREDTGELFF
-,TRBV19,-,TRBJ1-4,TGTGCCAGTAGTTTCACACAGGGACCCAATGAAAAACTGTTTTTT,CASSFTQGPNEKLFF
-,TRBV18,-,TRBJ2-7,TGTGCCAGCTCACCACTCCGGGAGCAGTACGAGCAGTACTTC,CASSPLREQYEQYF
-,TRBV5-1,-,TRBJ1-2,TGCGCCAGCAGCTTGGGGCTGAGGAACTATGGCTACACCTTC,CASSLGLRNYGYTF
TRBD1,TRBV5-1,once,TRBJ1-3,TGCGCCAGCAGCTTAGGGACAGGGACCCTGAGTGGAAACACCATATATTTT,CASSLGTGTLSGNTIYF